These 16 T cell receptor beta chains were all obtained from the same sample, sequenced in a study of glioma-infiltrating T cells. TCR alpha and beta CDR3 regions were amplified from RNA using iRepertoire nested multiplex PCR. TCRdb redid the calling of the multiplex PCR reads with MiXCR, one entry per CDR3 protein. The table records some 1,100 distinct CDR3 sequences, less than 30% of them present only once. The sequenced sample was glioma tissue, nonneoplastic brain tissue, or PBMCs (not recorded which). The receptors originated from a human donor with low-grade glioma or glioblastoma, undergoing nonglioma brain surgery, or in good health (not recorded which).

In this sample, this clonotype turned up a few times. This beta chain turned up in a library designed for alpha chains; as an off-target read, its abundance says little. This rearrangement joins TRBV6-6 to TRBJ1-2, with 7 bases matching TRBD1. Germline CDR1 MNHNY, CDR2 SVGAGI (reference sequence). J lost 4 bases, V lost 0 bases, and 5 bases had no gene match. The CDR3 spans 15 residues. CDR3 sequence: CASSYSRGGGYGYTF. CDR3 bases: TGTGCCAGCAGTTACTCGAGAGGGGGCGGCTATGGCTACACCTTC.

With regard to this clonotype: A clone one base away is much larger, so this may be a read error. This beta chain is a stray read from a library made for alpha chains; its abundance is not meaningful. The chain carries TRBV28 and TRBJ1-6; the D is unclear. Germline loops: CDR1 MDHEN, CDR2 SYDVKM. The CDR3 sequence is 14 residues long. The CDR3 nucleotides are TGTGCCAGCGGTTTAGGAGCGATTAGCTCACCCCTCCACTTT. The encoded protein is CASGLGAISSPLHF.

This clonotype turned up a few times. Little can be read into the size of this beta chain, an off-target read in a library designed for alpha chains. The V gene is TRBV20-1, the J gene TRBJ2-1; TRBD2 aligns across 9 bases. Per germline, CDR1 DFQATT and CDR2 SNEGSKA (reference sequence). The junction had 13 bases not matched to a gene; V was cut back by 6 bases and J by 4 bases. The CDR3 is 16 residues long. CDR3 region: CSATRTQREVYNEQFF. As DNA, the CDR3 is TGCAGTGCGACCAGAACCCAGCGGGAGGTATACAATGAGCAGTTCTTC.

This clonotype was detected once. The library was built for alpha chains, so this beta chain is an off-target read and its size means little. The chain uses TRBV11-2 and TRBJ1-1; D remains ambiguous. Germline V CDR1 and CDR2: SGHAT, FQNNGV. This CDR3 is built from 13 residues. Trimming pared 0 bases from V and 7 bases from J, leaving 9 bases between. CDR3 in DNA: TGTGCCAGCAGCTTAGAAGACGCCCGTGAAGCTTTCTTT. It encodes CASSLEDAREAFF. Complete variable domain (other parts from reference TRBV11-2 and TRBJ1-1): EAGVAQSPRYKIIEKRQSVAFWCNPISGHATLYWYQQILGQGPKLLIQFQNNGVVDDSQLPKDRFSAERLKGVDSTLKIQPAKLEDSAVYLCASSLEDAREAFFGQGTRLTVV.

The sample holds a few counts of this clonotype. This beta chain turned up in a library designed for alpha chains; as an off-target read, its abundance says little. This chain connects TRBV20-1 to TRBJ1-2; D remains unclear. V was trimmed by 1 base and J by 5 bases, leaving 5 bases between them. The CDR3 has 11 amino acids. In germline, CDR1 is DFQATT, CDR2 SNEGSKA (reference sequence). The CDR3 here is CSARGDYGYTF. CDR3 sequence (DNA): TGCAGTGCTAGAGGGGATTATGGCTACACCTTC.

Concerning this clonotype itself: In a library made to pick up alpha chains, this beta chain is a stray read with a size that means little. The genes are TRBV6-1 and TRBJ2-3; no definite D call. The CDR3 is 14 residues long. CDR1 MNHNS and CDR2 SASEGT come from the germline V gene. Trimming removed 6 bases from V and 0 bases from J, with 10 bases in between. The chain's CDR3 is CASRNDPSTDTQYF. CDR3 DNA: TGTGCCAGCAGAAACGACCCTAGCACAGATACGCAGTATTTT.

A word on this clonotype: A library made for alpha chains picked up this beta chain off target, so its size means little. The rearrangement joins TRBV7-2 to TRBJ2-7, with D perhaps matching TRBD2 (5 bases). CDR3 size: 13 residues. The germline V gene encodes CDR1 SGHTA and CDR2 FQGNSA. Trimming left V 5 bases short and J 0 bases short, with 8 bases between. The CDR3 nucleotides are TGTGCCAGCAGCCCGAGGGTCTCCTACGAGCAGTACTTC. This codes for CASSPRVSYEQYF.

This clonotype was seen only a few times. Since it is a stray read in a library aimed at alpha chains, this beta chain has a size that is not meaningful. This sequence joins TRBV20-1 and TRBJ2-1; TRBD2 agrees at 11 bases. Germline lookup yields CDR1 DFQATT and CDR2 SNEGSKA (reference sequence). CDR3 length: 15 residues. The J segment lost 5 bases and the V segment lost 5 bases, leaving 8 bases of the junction unmatched. The CDR3 bases are TGCAGTGCTCCTCACTTAGCGGGAGGGGACAATGAGCAGTTCTTC. Amino acid sequence: CSAPHLAGGDNEQFF.

In the case of this clonotype: Being off target in a library aimed at alpha chains, this beta chain has a size of little meaning. The chain couples TRBV29-1 to TRBJ1-1; the D is unclear. V dropped 3 bases and J dropped 0 bases, with 5 bases sitting between them. Germline V gene data show CDR1 as SQVTM and CDR2 as ANQGSEA. The CDR3 covers 12 residues. CDR3 nucleotides: TGCAGCGTTGACGACCTGAACACTGAAGCTTTCTTT. It specifies CSVDDLNTEAFF.

Worth noting for this clonotype: This beta chain is off target for a library built for alpha chains, so its abundance means little. The V call is TRBV6-1, the J call TRBJ1-1; D is unresolved. CDR1 and CDR2 from the germline V gene are MNHNS and SASEGT. V gave up 6 bases and J gave up 5 bases, with 7 bases separating them. The CDR3 has 11 residues. The CDR3 sequence is CASRVETEAFF. The CDR3 nucleotides read TGTGCCAGCAGGGTTGAAACTGAAGCTTTCTTT.

On this clonotype itself: This beta chain was picked up by a library intended for alpha chains and is off target, so its count carries little meaning. The J gene is TRBJ2-1, the V gene TRBV20-1; D is ambiguous. V dropped 6 bases and J dropped 6 bases, with 18 bases sitting between them. The V gene's germline CDR1 is DFQATT and CDR2 SNEGSKA (reference sequence). CDR3 length equals 14 residues. The CDR3 loop is CSAARYLLSNEQFF. Written as DNA, the CDR3 is TGCAGTGCCGCTCGATACCTCTTATCCAATGAGCAGTTCTTC.

To note about this clonotype: This beta chain is an off-target read within a library intended for alpha chains, so its frequency means little. The chain combines TRBV12-3 or TRBV12-4 with TRBJ2-7; the D gene is possibly TRBD1 (5 bases). The CDR3 runs 13 residues. Trimming shortened V by 6 bases and J by 7 bases, and 16 bases separated the two germline ends. The CDR3 loop reads CASRSGPTREQYF. CDR3 nucleotide sequence: TGTGCCAGCAGGTCAGGGCCAACGAGGGAGCAGTACTTC.

Comments on this clonotype: This beta chain is a stray sequence in a library constructed for alpha chains; its clone size is not meaningful. The chain is built from TRBV27 and TRBJ2-1; 7 bases align to TRBD2. Germline CDR1 MNHEY, CDR2 SMNVEV (reference sequence). This CDR3 spans 14 amino acids. With V trimmed by 4 bases and J by 4 bases, 4 bases remained unmatched. The CDR3: CASSYSGTYNEQFF. CDR3 DNA: TGTGCCAGCAGTTACAGCGGGACGTACAATGAGCAGTTCTTC.

With regard to this clonotype: A library prepared for alpha chains yielded this beta chain as an off-target read; its size is of little meaning. The chain carries TRBV7-2 and TRBJ1-1; unclear D gene. The CDR3 is 14 residues long. CDR1 is SGHTA, CDR2 FQGNSA, per germline. Deletions cut 1 base from V and 10 bases from J, with 16 bases between. DNA for the CDR3: TGTGCCAGCAGCTTAGACCTCAATAGTATTGGAGCTTTCTTT. Residues: CASSLDLNSIGAFF.

About this clonotype itself: This may be a read error, as it is one base from a much larger clone. In a library made to pick up alpha chains, this beta chain is a stray read with a size that means little. This chain connects TRBV27 to TRBJ1-5; the D is unclear. The ends were cut back, 5 bases at V and 11 bases at J, with 13 bases in the middle. Germline CDR1 is MNHEY and CDR2 is SMNVEV (reference sequence). The CDR3 has 12 residues. As DNA, the CDR3 is TGTGCCAGCAGTCACCAGGAATGGGCCCAGCATTTT. This encodes CASSHQEWAQHF.

In its sample, this clonotype was seen a few times. This beta chain was picked up by a library intended for alpha chains and is off target, so its count carries little meaning. This chain connects TRBV20-1 to TRBJ1-3; a weak D match, TRBD1 (5 bases). The CDR3 has 12 amino acids. V was trimmed by 6 bases and J by 3 bases, leaving 9 bases between them. Germline V gene lookup returns CDR1 DFQATT and CDR2 SNEGSKA (reference sequence). The CDR3 DNA follows: TGCAGTGCCGAGACAGATGGAAACACCATATATTTT. Its translation: CSAETDGNTIYF.